This is a list of T cell receptor beta chains from one sample in a study of blood T cells in healthy people across ages. Using its own MiXCR run on the 5' RACE reads, TCRdb lists one record per CDR3 protein. The profile shows approximately 1.5 million distinct CDR3 sequences, 42% of them singletons. The sample consisted of blood. The receptor set was obtained from a young woman in good health. The CDR3 runs from the conserved cysteine through the conserved F or W. The D gene is left open where the match is weak. Expanded clones are given a class, and other clones once, few, many or no size at all.

j_gene	v_gene	abundance	d_gene	CDR3aa	CDR3nt
TRBJ2-1	TRBV20-1	NA	TRBD2	CSAIAGGHNEQFF	TGCAGTGCCATAGCGGGGGGTCACAATGAGCAGTTCTTC
TRBJ2-3	TRBV24-1	NA	NA	CATSDVSGWEDTQYF	TGTGCCACCAGTGATGTTTCCGGGTGGGAAGATACGCAGTATTTT
TRBJ2-1	TRBV12-3/TRBV12-4	few	NA	CASRLSGSGYNEQFF	TGTGCCAGCAGGTTGTCGGGGTCGGGCTACAATGAGCAGTTCTTC
TRBJ2-1	TRBV7-9	few	TRBD1	CASSLIWTGNEQFF	TGTGCCAGCAGCTTAATCTGGACAGGCAATGAGCAGTTCTTC
TRBJ1-2	TRBV9	few	TRBD1	CASSVEEGQAYGYTF	TGTGCCAGCAGCGTAGAGGAAGGACAGGCCTATGGCTACACCTTC
TRBJ2-1	TRBV6-2/TRBV6-3	NA	NA	CASRTGLLVEQFF	TGTGCCAGCAGAACGGGGCTTTTGGTTGAGCAGTTCTTC
TRBJ2-7	TRBV20-1	NA	NA	CSARLLRGRSYNEQYF	TGCAGTGCTAGATTACTACGGGGGCGCTCCTACAATGAGCAGTACTTC
TRBJ2-7	TRBV7-9	NA	NA	CASSSGSPSYEQYF	TGTGCCAGCAGCTCCGGATCCCCGTCGTACGAGCAGTACTTC
TRBJ2-3	TRBV20-1	NA	NA	CSATPGNLATDTQYF	TGCAGTGCTACACCCGGGAACCTCGCCACAGATACGCAGTATTTT
TRBJ1-2	TRBV6-6	few	TRBD1	CASTTGPAGGYGYTF	TGTGCCAGCACAACCGGCCCCGCAGGGGGATATGGCTACACCTTC
TRBJ1-2	TRBV27	NA	TRBD1	CASSLAAGGSVDYGYTF	TGTGCCAGCAGTTTAGCGGCAGGGGGCTCTGTAGACTATGGCTACACCTTC
TRBJ2-7	TRBV11-2	NA	NA	CASSFPPRSYEQYF	TGTGCCAGCAGCTTTCCCCCACGCAGTTACGAGCAGTACTTC
TRBJ2-1	TRBV7-9	NA	TRBD2	CASSLSPVAGGHNEQFF	TGTGCCAGCAGCTTGAGTCCCGTAGCGGGGGGGCACAATGAGCAGTTCTTC
TRBJ2-6	TRBV7-8	NA	NA	CASSPTRLRAGANVLTF	TGTGCCAGCAGTCCCACAAGGCTGCGTGCTGGGGCCAACGTCCTGACTTTC
TRBJ2-1	TRBV20-1	NA	TRBD2	CSGRDSTSGKYNEQFF	TGCAGTGGTCGAGATTCGACTAGCGGGAAGTACAATGAGCAGTTCTTC
TRBJ1-1	TRBV15	few	NA	CATSRSGFMNTEAFF	TGTGCCACCAGCAGATCAGGGTTTATGAACACTGAAGCTTTCTTT
TRBJ2-5	TRBV24-1	few	NA	CATSDLRGNEQYF	TGTGCCACCAGTGATTTGAGGGGCAATGAGCAGTACTTC
TRBJ2-1	TRBV27	NA	TRBD2	CASRYSGDNEQFF	TGTGCCAGCAGATATAGCGGGGACAATGAGCAGTTCTTC
TRBJ2-1	TRBV20-1	NA	NA	CSARDRTTPGGIYNEQFF	TGCAGTGCTAGAGATAGGACGACCCCGGGCGGGATCTACAATGAGCAGTTCTTC
TRBJ2-3	TRBV7-2	few	TRBD2	CASRQAGVSTDTQYF	TGTGCCAGCAGGCAAGCGGGAGTGAGCACAGATACGCAGTATTTT
TRBJ2-1	TRBV18	NA	NA	CASSPPIARSPYNEQFF	TGTGCCAGCTCACCACCTATTGCTAGGAGCCCCTACAATGAGCAGTTCTTC
TRBJ1-3	TRBV6-6	NA	NA	CASSHSLGSGNTIYF	TGTGCCAGCAGCCACTCTCTGGGCTCTGGAAACACCATATATTTT
TRBJ1-1	TRBV19	NA	NA	CASSIFRGARYTEAFF	TGTGCCAGTAGTATATTTCGCGGGGCCCGGTACACTGAAGCTTTCTTT
TRBJ2-7	TRBV5-1	NA	NA	CASSLVGPVGTYEQYF	TGCGCCAGCAGCTTGGTAGGGCCCGTCGGGACCTACGAGCAGTACTTC
TRBJ1-2	TRBV12-3/TRBV12-4	NA	NA	CASSLGRAGYTF	TGTGCCAGCAGTTTGGGCAGAGCTGGCTACACCTTC
TRBJ2-7	TRBV6-2/TRBV6-3	few	TRBD2	CASRGTSGSTPYEQYF	TGTGCCAGCAGGGGGACTAGCGGGAGTACTCCCTACGAGCAGTACTTC
TRBJ2-1	TRBV4-2	NA	NA	CASSQDFLATYNEQFF	TGTGCCAGCAGCCAAGATTTCCTAGCGACCTACAATGAGCAGTTCTTC
TRBJ2-1	TRBV7-2	NA	NA	CASSLLQVPLDEQFF	TGTGCCAGCAGCTTACTACAGGTCCCTCTGGATGAGCAGTTCTTC
TRBJ1-6	TRBV3-1	few	NA	CASSLGRANSPLHF	TGTGCCAGCAGCCTAGGGAGGGCTAATTCACCCCTCCACTTT
TRBJ2-1	TRBV24-1	NA	NA	CATSDLQIESGNEQFF	TGTGCCACCAGTGATTTGCAAATCGAAAGTGGGAATGAGCAGTTCTTC
TRBJ2-7	TRBV20-1	NA	TRBD1	CSAPGKTGSYNEQYF	TGCAGTGCTCCGGGGAAGACAGGGTCCTACAATGAGCAGTACTTC
TRBJ2-1	TRBV5-1	few	TRBD2	CASSLDTGTSNGEQFF	TGCGCCAGCAGCTTGGACACCGGGACTAGTAACGGTGAGCAGTTCTTC
TRBJ2-5	TRBV20-1	NA	TRBD2	CSARVYSGGPKETQYF	TGCAGTGCTAGAGTTTATTCGGGAGGGCCCAAAGAGACCCAGTACTTC
TRBJ1-1	TRBV7-9	NA	TRBD1	CASSLYRGEAFF	TGTGCCAGCAGCCTCTACAGGGGGGAAGCTTTCTTT
TRBJ1-2	TRBV4-2	once	NA	CASSQDVDCGYTF	TGTGCCAGCAGCCAAGATGTGGACTGTGGCTACACCTTC
TRBJ1-1	TRBV25-1	NA	NA	CAVLPPLNTEAFF	TGTGCCGTTCTACCGCCTCTGAACACTGAAGCTTTCTTT
TRBJ1-2	TRBV12-3/TRBV12-4	NA	TRBD1	CASSQSTGRFNGYTF	TGTGCCAGCAGTCAATCGACAGGGAGGTTTAATGGCTACACCTTC
TRBJ2-7	TRBV6-1	few	TRBD1	CASQRQGASYEQYF	TGTGCCAGTCAAAGACAGGGGGCGTCCTACGAGCAGTACTTC
TRBJ1-1	TRBV5-1	NA	NA	CASKLGRNTEAFF	TGCGCCAGCAAACTAGGAAGGAACACTGAAGCTTTCTTT
TRBJ1-2	TRBV7-9	NA	NA	CASSLEIRGGKYGYTF	TGTGCCAGCAGCTTAGAAATCAGGGGAGGGAAGTATGGCTACACCTTC
TRBJ1-2	TRBV20-1	few	TRBD1	CSATDRGPNYGYTF	TGCAGTGCTACGGACAGGGGGCCTAACTATGGCTACACCTTC
TRBJ2-2	TRBV27	once	NA	CASSYIANTGELFF	TGTGCCAGCAGTTACATTGCGAACACCGGGGAGCTGTTTTTT
TRBJ2-7	TRBV6-6	NA	TRBD1	CASRPRQPGTDNEQYF	TGTGCCAGCAGACCGCGACAGCCAGGGACAGACAATGAGCAGTACTTC
TRBJ2-1	TRBV24-1	NA	TRBD2	CATSDREPSLAAGSYNEQFF	TGTGCCACCAGTGATCGCGAACCGTCACTAGCGGCAGGCTCCTACAATGAGCAGTTCTTC
TRBJ2-7	TRBV27	many	NA	CASSTGYEQYF	TGTGCCAGCAGTACCGGCTACGAGCAGTACTTC